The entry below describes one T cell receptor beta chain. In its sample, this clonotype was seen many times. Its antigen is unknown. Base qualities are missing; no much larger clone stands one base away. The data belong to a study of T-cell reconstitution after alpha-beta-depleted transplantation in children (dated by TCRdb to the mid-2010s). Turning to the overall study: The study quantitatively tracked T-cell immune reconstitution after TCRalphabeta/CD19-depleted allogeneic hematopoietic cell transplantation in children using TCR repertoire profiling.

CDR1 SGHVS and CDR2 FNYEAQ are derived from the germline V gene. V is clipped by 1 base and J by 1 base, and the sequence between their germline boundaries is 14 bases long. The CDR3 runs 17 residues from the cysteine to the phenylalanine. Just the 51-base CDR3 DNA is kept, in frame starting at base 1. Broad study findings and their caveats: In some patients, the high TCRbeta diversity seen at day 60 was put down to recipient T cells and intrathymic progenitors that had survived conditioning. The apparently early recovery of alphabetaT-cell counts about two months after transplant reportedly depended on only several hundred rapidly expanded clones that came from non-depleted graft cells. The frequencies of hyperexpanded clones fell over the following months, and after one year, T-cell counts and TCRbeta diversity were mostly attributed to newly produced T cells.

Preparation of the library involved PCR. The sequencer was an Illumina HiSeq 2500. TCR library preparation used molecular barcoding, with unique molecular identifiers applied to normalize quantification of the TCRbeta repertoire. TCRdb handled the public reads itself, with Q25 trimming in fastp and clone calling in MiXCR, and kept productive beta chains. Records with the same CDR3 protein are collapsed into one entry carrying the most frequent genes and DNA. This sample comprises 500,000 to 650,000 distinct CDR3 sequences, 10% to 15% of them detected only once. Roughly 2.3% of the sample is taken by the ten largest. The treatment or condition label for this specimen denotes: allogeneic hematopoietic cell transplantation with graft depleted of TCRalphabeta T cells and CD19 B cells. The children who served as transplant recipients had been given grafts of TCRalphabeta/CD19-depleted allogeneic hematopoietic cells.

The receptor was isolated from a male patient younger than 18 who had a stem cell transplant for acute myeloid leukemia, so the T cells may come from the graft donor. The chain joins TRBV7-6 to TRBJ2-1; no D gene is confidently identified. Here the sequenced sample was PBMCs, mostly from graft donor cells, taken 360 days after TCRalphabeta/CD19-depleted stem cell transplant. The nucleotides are TGTGCCAGCAGCTTAGAGCAGGCCTTTTGGTCCTACAATGAGCAGTTCTTC. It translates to CASSLEQAFWSYNEQFF.